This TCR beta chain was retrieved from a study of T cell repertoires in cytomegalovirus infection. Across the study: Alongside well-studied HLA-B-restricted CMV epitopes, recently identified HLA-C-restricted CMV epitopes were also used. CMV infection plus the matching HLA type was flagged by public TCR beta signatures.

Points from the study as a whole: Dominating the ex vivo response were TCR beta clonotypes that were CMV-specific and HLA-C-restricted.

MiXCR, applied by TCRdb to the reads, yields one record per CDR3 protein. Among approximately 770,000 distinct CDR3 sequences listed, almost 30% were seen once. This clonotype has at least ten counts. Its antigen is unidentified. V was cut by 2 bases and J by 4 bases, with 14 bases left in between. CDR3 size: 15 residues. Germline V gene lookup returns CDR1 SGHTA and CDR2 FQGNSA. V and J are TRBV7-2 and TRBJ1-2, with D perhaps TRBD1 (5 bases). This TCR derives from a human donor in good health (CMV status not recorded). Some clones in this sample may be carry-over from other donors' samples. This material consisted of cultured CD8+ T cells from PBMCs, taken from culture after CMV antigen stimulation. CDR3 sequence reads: CASSLLGLSPYGYTF. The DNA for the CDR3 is TGTGCCAGCAGCTTATTGGGACTATCGCCCTATGGCTACACCTTC.